This T cell receptor (beta chain) comes out of a study of molecular identifiers for immune sequencing clone quantification. About the research overall: Replicate runs used RNA from about 19,000 or 110,000 naive CD8 cells, which was split five ways into aliquots, and four of those aliquots were then sequenced.

Overall study results and limits: Researchers reportedly could pick up spiked Jurkat TCR RNA from one cell mixed into roughly 1 million naive cells.

Points on this clonotype: Its cognate antigen is unknown. An end of the junction differs from the germline gene, which may be a read error.

Sorting recovered naive CD8 T cells on a CD8+CD4-CCR7+CD45RA+ profile. Per germline, CDR1 LNHNV and CDR2 YYDKDF (reference sequence). The CDR3 is 17 residues long. Via MiXCR, TCRdb re-called the PCR reads, giving one row per CDR3 protein. The repertoire consists of 350,000 or so distinct CDR3 sequences, with about a fifth occurring once and the leading ten covering approximately 0.8%. The specimen sequenced was naive CD8+ T cells from blood, with Jurkat cell RNA spiked in. This sample's subset: FACS-sorted CD8+CD4-CCR7+CD45RA+ naive T cells. The sequence came from a human donor in good health. Some libraries in this study had Jurkat cell RNA spiked in. The chain carries TRBV15 and TRBJ2-1; the match to TRBD2 covers 8 bases. CDR3 sequence (DNA): TGTGTCACCAGCGGGGGATTAACAGGGTCTTCCTACAATGAGCAGTTCTTC. It encodes CVTSGGLTGSSYNEQFF. Based on the CDR3 plus reference TRBV15 and TRBJ2-1, the full variable domain is DAMVIQNPRYQVTQFGKPVTLSCSQTLNHNVMYWYQQKSSQAPKLLFHYYDKDFNNEADTPDNFQSRRPNTSFCFLDIRSPGLGDTAMYLCVTSGGLTGSSYNEQFFGPGTRLTVL.